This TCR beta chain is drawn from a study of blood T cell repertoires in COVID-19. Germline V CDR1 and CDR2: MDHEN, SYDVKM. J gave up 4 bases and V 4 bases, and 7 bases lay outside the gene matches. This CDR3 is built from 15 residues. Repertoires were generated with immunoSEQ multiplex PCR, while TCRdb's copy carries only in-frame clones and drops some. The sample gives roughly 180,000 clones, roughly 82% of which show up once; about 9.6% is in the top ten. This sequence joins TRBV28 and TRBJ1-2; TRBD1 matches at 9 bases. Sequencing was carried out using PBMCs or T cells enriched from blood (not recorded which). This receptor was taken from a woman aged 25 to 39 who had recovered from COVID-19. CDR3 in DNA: TGTGCCAGCAGTTACGGACAGGGGAGTATCTATGGCTACACCTTC. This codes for CASSYGQGSIYGYTF.